This T cell receptor (beta chain) was observed in a study of CD4 T cells in relation to SARS-CoV-2 and coronaviruses. TCRdb's copy holds only in-frame clones and misses some; the assay was immunoSEQ multiplex PCR. The table lists approximately 70,000 clones, approximately 93% of them singletons. Unexposed donor CD4+ T cells date from about 2011-2018, before the COVID-19 pandemic. V was clipped by 2 bases and J by 6 bases, with 16 bases between them. The CDR3 is 16 amino acids. Germline values: CDR1 SEHNR, CDR2 FQNEAQ (reference sequence). The sequenced sample was naive CD4+ T cells from PBMCs. Subset described: naive CD4+ T cells isolated by negative enrichment. The source is a human donor in good health. V is TRBV7-9 and J is TRBJ2-2; D is possibly TRBD2 (6 bases). The CDR3 is CASSLNWDFLAGELFF. The CDR3 DNA reads as TGTGCCAGCAGCTTAAATTGGGACTTCCTGGCCGGGGAGCTGTTTTTT.